This TCR beta chain was observed in a study of blood T cell repertoires in COVID-19. Germline CDR1 SGHRS, CDR2 YFSETQ. This CDR3 is 17 amino acids long. V dropped 0 bases and J dropped 2 bases, with 16 bases sitting between them. This study enrolled people aged about 18 to 95 from about two dozen US geographic areas. Two negative PCRs, clearance, or symptom resolution had been documented for recovered Cohort 3 donors. As originally analysed: Reference gene primer amplification gave estimated nucleated cell counts. Profiled with immunoSEQ multiplex PCR; TCRdb holds only in-frame clones, not every one. V and J calls and clone size follow that table, whereas D and trimming were derived from the DNA. The sample has about 210,000 clones; 75% to 85% are singletons.

What was sequenced was PBMCs or T cells enriched from blood (not recorded which). The V call is TRBV5-1, the J call TRBJ2-3; D may be TRBD1 (6 bases). The source of this sequence is a man in his forties or fifties who had recovered from COVID-19. The CDR3 sequence: CASSLEGTRTITDTQYF. The CDR3 DNA is TGCGCCAGCAGCTTGGAAGGGACACGAACCATCACAGATACGCAGTATTTT.